These 18 T cell receptor beta chains were all obtained from the same sample, sequenced in a study of T cells in Graves' hyperthyroidism and ophthalmopathy. Authors of the study amplified TCR beta CDR3 regions from RNA transcripts. Primed by the HTBI set, a first-round RT-PCR was run on the TCR CDR3. In TCRdb, the multiplex PCR reads were re-called with MiXCR into one record per CDR3 protein. The sample contains about 720,000 distinct CDR3 sequences, around 15% of which appear only once. Sequenced input: blood. The receptor set was obtained from a man aged 18 to 29 with Graves' hyperthyroidism.

Of note for this clonotype: An end of the junction does not agree with germline; a read error may underlie this. J is TRBJ2-5 and V is TRBV12-3 or TRBV12-4; 8 bases line up with TRBD2. The CDR3 is 17 residues long. CDR3 region: CASSLFGGAVVQETQYF. The DNA of the CDR3 is TGTGCCAGCAGCCTCTTCGGGGGGGCAGTCGTACAAGAGACCCAATACTTC.

This clonotype was counted ten times or more. The chain is built from TRBV28 and TRBJ2-3, with D perhaps matching TRBD2 (6 bases). Deletions cut 6 bases from V and 0 bases from J, with 10 bases between. Germline values: CDR1 MDHEN, CDR2 SYDVKM. This CDR3 is built from 14 residues. The CDR3 DNA is TGTGCCAGCAGCGGGACTGGGAGCACAGATACGCAGTATTTT. Its translation: CASSGTGSTDTQYF.

This clonotype was seen at least ten times. The chain links TRBV18 to TRBJ1-1; D possibly corresponds to TRBD1 (5 bases). The V end lost 4 bases, the J end lost 3 bases, and 12 bases lay between the germline ends. The CDR3 sequence is 14 residues long. Germline CDR1 is KGHSH and CDR2 is LQKENI. This chain's CDR3 is CASSQRGWDTEAFF. The CDR3 DNA reads as TGTGCCAGCTCACAGCGGGGCTGGGACACTGAAGCTTTCTTT.

This clonotype came up a few times. The chain recombines TRBV7-9 with TRBJ2-3; 11 nucleotides match TRBD2. V lost 3 bases to trimming and J lost 1 base; unmatched junction nucleotides: 6. Germline CDR1 SEHNR, CDR2 FQNEAQ (reference sequence). The CDR3 contains 17 residues. The CDR3 protein is CASSLDLLAGGTDTQYF. The DNA for the CDR3 is TGTGCCAGCAGCTTGGACTTACTAGCGGGGGGCACAGATACGCAGTATTTT.

The table lists this clonotype with a few counts. The chain couples TRBV5-1 to TRBJ1-1; TRBD1 is a possible D gene (5 bases). CDR3 length: 15 residues. Per the germline V gene, CDR1 is SGHRS and CDR2 is YFSETQ. With 2 bases removed from V and 2 bases from J, the gap between germline ends came to 13 bases. CDR3 bases: TGCGCCAGCAGCTTTGTTGGGGGGGAAAACACTGAAGCTTTCTTT. It yields the protein CASSFVGGENTEAFF.

This clonotype has just a few counts. The chain couples TRBV12-3 or TRBV12-4 to TRBJ2-3; TRBD2 matches at 7 bases. The V gene end was trimmed by 5 bases and the J gene end by 2 bases; junction bases not matched to a gene: 13. This CDR3 is built from 17 residues. The CDR3 protein is CASSGRRRETYTDTQYF. The CDR3, as DNA: TGTGCCAGCAGTGGGCGTCGGCGGGAGACCTACACAGATACGCAGTATTTT.

Only a few counts were recorded for this clonotype. The chain couples TRBV19 to TRBJ2-1; no clear D gene. V was shortened by 0 bases and J by 6 bases, with 3 bases between the two germline ends. The CDR3 extends over 12 amino acids. CDR1 and CDR2 from the germline V gene are LNHDA and SQIVND (reference sequence). In DNA, the CDR3 is TGTGCCAGTAGTATAGACGGCAATGAGCAGTTCTTC. Its protein is CASSIDGNEQFF. Together with reference TRBV19 and TRBJ2-1, the CDR3 gives the full variable domain: DGGITQSPKYLFRKEGQNVTLSCEQNLNHDAMYWYRQDPGQGLRLIYYSQIVNDFQKGDIAEGYSVSREKKESFPLTVTSAQKNPTAFYLCASSIDGNEQFFGPGTRLTVL.

The chain uses TRBV20-1 and TRBJ2-1, with 7 nucleotides matching TRBD2. The CDR3 consists of 15 residues. Germline trimming cut 3 bases from V and 1 base from J; bases unmatched to any gene: 6. Germline CDR1 is DFQATT and CDR2 is SNEGSKA (reference sequence). CDR3 sequence reads: CSARRLAASYNEQFF. The CDR3, as DNA: TGCAGTGCTAGGAGACTAGCAGCGTCCTACAATGAGCAGTTCTTC.

V is TRBV5-4 and J is TRBJ1-1, with D possibly being TRBD1 (5 bases). Looked up from germline, CDR1 is SGHNT and CDR2 is YYREEE (reference sequence). CDR3 length: 14 residues. Deletions cut 5 bases from V and 4 bases from J, with 15 bases between. This chain's CDR3 is CASSSPRVATEAFF. CDR3 DNA: TGTGCCAGCAGTTCCCCCAGGGTGGCCACTGAAGCTTTCTTT.

V and J are TRBV18 and TRBJ1-5, with a weak D call TRBD1 (5 bases). The CDR3 has 13 residues. Trimming took 0 bases from V and 11 from J, leaving 11 bases between them. Germline CDR1 is KGHSH and CDR2 is LQKENI. CDR3 in DNA: TGTGCCAGCTCACCACCAGGGGCCGAAGCCCAGCATTTT. It yields the protein CASSPPGAEAQHF.

There are many counts of this clonotype. This chain connects TRBV28 to TRBJ2-3, with D tentatively TRBD2 (5 bases). The length of the CDR3 is 16 residues. The V end was cut by 3 bases, the J end by 1 base, with 14 bases between. Germline loops: CDR1 MDHEN, CDR2 SYDVKM. The CDR3 sequence is CASSFSPGIGTDTQYF. The CDR3 nucleotides read TGTGCCAGCAGTTTCTCTCCCGGGATTGGCACAGATACGCAGTATTTT.

This chain links TRBV20-1 with TRBJ2-7; maybe TRBD2 (6 bases). Germline loops: CDR1 DFQATT, CDR2 SNEGSKA (reference sequence). V was trimmed by 4 bases and J by 5 bases, leaving 15 bases between them. This CDR3 comprises 13 residues. The CDR3 here is CSANFGRVNEQYF. Written as DNA, the CDR3 is TGCAGTGCTAATTTCGGGAGAGTAAACGAGCAGTACTTC.

This clonotype was observed at least ten times. The rearrangement uses TRBV28 and TRBJ2-7; D may be TRBD1 (5 bases). Germline values: CDR1 MDHEN, CDR2 SYDVKM. CDR3 length: 13 residues. Trimming left V 5 bases short and J 3 bases short, with 11 bases between. The CDR3 protein is CASSPWTSYEQYF. The CDR3 bases are TGTGCCAGCAGTCCATGGACAAGCTACGAGCAGTACTTC.

This clonotype was recorded once. The CDR3 loop reads CASSLRRVRSNQPQHF. CDR3 sequence (DNA): TGTGCCAGCAGTTTACGGCGGGTTCGTAGCAATCAGCCCCAGCATTTT. V is TRBV28 and J is TRBJ1-5, with D unresolved. Germline V lookup: CDR1 MDHEN, CDR2 SYDVKM. V lost 2 bases and J lost 0, with 11 bases in between. The CDR3 is 16 residues long.

This clonotype was seen at least ten times. This rearrangement joins TRBV12-3 or TRBV12-4 to TRBJ2-7; D is uncertain. Deletions cut 3 bases from V and 1 base from J, with 13 bases between. This CDR3 comprises 15 residues. The CDR3: CASSFRRSGSYEQYF. Here the CDR3 DNA reads TGTGCCAGCAGTTTCCGCAGGTCTGGGTCCTACGAGCAGTACTTC.

This clonotype turned up a few times. The genes are TRBV5-1 and TRBJ2-7; 10 bases fit TRBD1. This CDR3 has 15 amino acids. Losses at the gene ends were 0 bases for V and 5 bases for J; bases not matched to a gene: 5. Germline V lookup: CDR1 SGHRS, CDR2 YFSETQ. The CDR3 loop reads CASSLEGQGVNEQYF. DNA for the CDR3: TGCGCCAGCAGCTTGGAAGGACAGGGGGTTAACGAGCAGTACTTC.

This chain uses TRBV19 with TRBJ2-7; TRBD2 matches at 12 bases. The CDR3 has 17 residues. V shed 1 base, J shed 1 base, and the junction held 5 bases outside the gene matches. Germline loops: CDR1 LNHDA, CDR2 SQIVND (reference sequence). The CDR3 sequence is CASSIGRTSGISYEQYF. The CDR3 DNA follows: TGTGCCAGTAGTATAGGTCGGACTAGCGGGATTTCCTACGAGCAGTACTTC.

This clonotype occurred many times. The chain recombines TRBV2 with TRBJ2-5, with D possibly TRBD2 on 5 matching bases. The ends were cut back, 4 bases at V and 4 bases at J, with 16 bases in the middle. Germline V gives CDR1 SNHLY, CDR2 FYNNEI. This CDR3 spans 15 amino acids. The CDR3 loop is CASSADRAAGETQYF. CDR3 in DNA: TGTGCCAGCAGTGCCGATAGGGCGGCGGGAGAGACCCAGTACTTC.